This TCR beta chain is from a study of blood T cell repertoires in COVID-19. Sequencing used immunoSEQ multiplex PCR; TCRdb keeps in-frame clones, though not all of them. The data hold over 75,000 clones, with roughly 78% observed a single time. This CDR3 region has 12 residues. Deletions cut 1 base from V and 10 bases from J, with 11 bases between. Germline V lookup: CDR1 SGHDT, CDR2 YYEEEE. The TCR originated in a woman aged 70-85 years with acute or convalescent COVID-19. This sequence joins TRBV5-6 and TRBJ1-1, with a weak D call TRBD1 (6 bases). The sample was peripheral blood. The CDR3 here is CASSLLQGTAFF. The CDR3 DNA reads TGTGCCAGCAGCTTGTTACAGGGTACAGCTTTCTTT.